This passage covers 6 T cell receptor beta chains from one sample sequenced in a study of regulatory T cells in long-lasting Graves disease. Building the TCR beta libraries relied on iRepertoire HTBI primers, and CDR3 regions underwent Arm-PCR. TCRdb processed the multiplex PCR reads anew with MiXCR; each CDR3 protein has one entry. This table has a few hundred thousand distinct CDR3 sequences, around 24% appearing once. The time point denotes: persistent/refractory GD, antithyroid drugs over 5 years with positive TRAb. PBMCs were the source of the RNA used for TCR sequencing. The sequenced sample was peripheral blood mononuclear cells (PBMCs), obtained when the disease was refractory, from a patient treated with antithyroid drugs. These receptors all stem from a female donor with Graves disease.

This clonotype was counted between two and nine times. The chain carries TRBV20-1 and TRBJ2-2, with 7 nucleotides matching TRBD1. Germline V gene sequence: CDR1 DFQATT, CDR2 SNEGSKA (reference sequence). Trimming cost V 1 base and J 6 bases; bases outside gene matches: 5. The CDR3 is 14 residues long. CDR3 nucleotides: TGCAGTGCTAGAGTGACAGGGAGCCCCGGGGAGCTGTTTTTT. Residues: CSARVTGSPGELFF.

This clonotype came up many times. The rearrangement uses TRBV18 and TRBJ2-5; the D is unclear. V lost 0 bases to trimming and J lost 0 bases, with 8 bases between them. CDR1 is KGHSH, CDR2 LQKENI, per germline. This CDR3 comprises 15 residues. The DNA for the CDR3 is TGTGCCAGCTCACCACCGGAAGGTTACCAAGAGACCCAGTACTTC. It translates to CASSPPEGYQETQYF.

This clonotype was picked up many times. The chain uses TRBV2 and TRBJ2-5; possible D gene TRBD1, 6 bases. The CDR3 is 13 residues long. The germline V gene encodes CDR1 SNHLY and CDR2 FYNNEI. V lost 7 bases to trimming and J lost 3 bases, with 12 bases between them. CDR3 in amino acids: CASTGQFEETQYF. The CDR3 DNA is TGTGCCAGCACCGGACAGTTTGAAGAGACCCAGTACTTC. Supplemented by reference TRBV2 and TRBJ2-5, the full variable domain reads EPEVTQTPSHQVTQMGQEVILRCVPISNHLYFYWYRQILGQKVEFLVSFYNNEISEKSEIFDDQFSVERPDGSNFTLKIRSTKLEDSAMYFCASTGQFEETQYFGPGTRLLVL.

V gene TRBV20-1 combines with J gene TRBJ2-1; 7 nucleotides agree with TRBD1. CDR3 size: 14 residues. CDR1 and CDR2 (germline): DFQATT, SNEGSKA (reference sequence). The J segment lost 7 bases and the V segment lost 6 bases, leaving 12 bases of the junction unmatched. The chain's CDR3 is CSAISGTVNNEQFF. DNA for the CDR3: TGCAGTGCCATTTCCGGGACAGTCAATAATGAGCAGTTCTTC.

The chain employs TRBV30 and TRBJ1-1; perhaps TRBD1 as D (6 bases). Trimming cost V 3 bases and J 1 base, with 9 bases left between them. The germline CDR1 and CDR2 sequences are GTSNPN and SVGIG (reference sequence). This CDR3 contains 13 residues. The CDR3 loop is CAWSAQGNTEAFF. As DNA, the CDR3 is TGTGCCTGGAGCGCACAGGGGAACACTGAAGCTTTCTTT. The variable domain in full, with the rest retrieved from reference TRBV30 and TRBJ1-1, is SQTIHQWPATLVQPVGSPLSLECTVEGTSNPNLYWYRQAAGRGLQLLFYSVGIGQISSEVPQNLSASRPQDRQFILSSKKLLLSDSGFYLCAWSAQGNTEAFFGQGTRLTVV.

This clonotype has ten or more counts. The chain links TRBV10-3 to TRBJ2-7; TRBD1 agrees at 10 bases. This CDR3 region has 15 residues. The junction had 3 bases not matched to a gene; V was cut back by 4 bases and J by 0 bases. Germline assignment: CDR1 ENHRY and CDR2 SYGVKD. CDR3 nucleotide sequence: TGTGCCATCAGTGGACGGACAGGGGGCTCCTACGAGCAGTACTTC. The encoded protein is CAISGRTGGSYEQYF.